This entry lists 21 T cell receptor beta chains sequenced from one sample in a study of cytomegalovirus exposure and HLA in healthy donors. Amplification used 60 Vbeta primers and 13 Jbeta primers. Assay used: immunoSEQ multiplex PCR; TCRdb lists only in-frame clones, some missing. The sample lists about 280,000 clones, 70% to 90% occurring once. Material: PBMCs. All receptors derive from a woman in her late teens or twenties in good health and CMV-seronegative.

This rearrangement joins TRBV7-3 to TRBJ2-2, with a weak D call TRBD2 (6 bases). Looked up from germline, CDR1 is SGHTA and CDR2 is FQGTGA. The CDR3 runs to 15 residues. The germline V and J ends were trimmed by 0 bases and 4 bases, with 9 bases remaining between them. The CDR3, as DNA: TGTGCCAGCAGCTTAACCGGGGGACTCACCGGGGAGCTGTTTTTT. Encoded protein: CASSLTGGLTGELFF.

The V gene is TRBV2, the J gene TRBJ1-1, with D possibly matching TRBD1 (5 bases). The CDR3 sequence is 17 residues long. The V and J ends lost 8 bases and 2 bases respectively, with 24 bases between them. Germline CDR1 SNHLY, CDR2 FYNNEI. CDR3 amino acids: CASWGRTVMGTNTEAFF. As DNA, the CDR3 is TGTGCCAGCTGGGGCCGGACGGTTATGGGAACCAACACTGAAGCTTTCTTT.

This clone was picked up one time. The chain uses TRBV19 and TRBJ1-5, with D unclear. CDR1 and CDR2 from the germline V gene are LNHDA and SQIVND (reference sequence). The V and J ends lost 6 bases and 4 bases respectively, with 7 bases between them. There are 12 residues in the CDR3. Here the CDR3 DNA reads TGTGCCAGTAGCGGGAGAAATCAGCCCCAGCATTTT. It codes for CASSGRNQPQHF.

This clone appeared a single time. The genes are TRBV5-1 and TRBJ2-7; maybe TRBD1 (5 bases). CDR3 length equals 14 residues. The ends were cut back, 0 bases at V and 7 bases at J, with 14 bases in the middle. In germline, CDR1 is SGHRS, CDR2 YFSETQ. The CDR3 nucleotides are TGCGCCAGCAGCTTGGAGCCAGGGCCTTCGGAGCAGTACTTC. This gives the protein CASSLEPGPSEQYF.

Only a few counts were recorded for this clone. The CDR3 spells CASSLSPENEQYF. The CDR3, as DNA: TGTGCCAGCAGTTTATCCCCCGAGAACGAGCAGTACTTC. This chain joins TRBV27 and TRBJ2-7; D gene ambiguous. The germline CDR1 and CDR2 sequences are MNHEY and SMNVEV (reference sequence). Trimming cost V 0 bases and J 5 bases, with 8 bases left between them. This CDR3 has 13 amino acids.

The chain combines TRBV5-5 with TRBJ2-5, with 9 positions matching TRBD2. TRBJ2-7 matches the DNA end more closely, so the J call is doubtful. Germline loops: CDR1 SGHKS, CDR2 YYEKEE (reference sequence). The CDR3 spans 14 residues. The CDR3, as DNA: TGTGCCAGCAGCGTGACTAGCGGAACCTACGAGCAGTACTTC. Translation: CASSVTSGTYEQYF.

The chain combines TRBV4-2 with TRBJ1-3; D is unclear. Germline assignment: CDR1 LGHNA and CDR2 YNFKEQ. The CDR3 length is 12 residues. With 4 bases removed from V and 9 bases from J, the gap between germline ends came to 10 bases. CDR3 in DNA: TGTGCCAGCAGCCGCACAGACGGCACCATATATTTT. Translated, it gives CASSRTDGTIYF.

The rearrangement joins TRBV10-3 to TRBJ2-7, with D hard to call. Germline assignment: CDR1 ENHRY and CDR2 SYGVKD. CDR3 length: 15 amino acids. Deletions cut 7 bases from V and 0 bases from J, with 16 bases between. CDR3 coding DNA: TGTGCCATCAACGGGTTGGCGGCGACCTCCTACGAGCAGTACTTC. It encodes CAINGLAATSYEQYF.

This chain uses TRBV4-1 with TRBJ2-1; TRBD2 agrees at 8 bases. Trimming took 4 bases from V and 8 from J; bases not matched to a gene: 13. The CDR3 extends over 16 amino acids. Germline V CDR1 and CDR2: MGHRA, YSYEKL. The CDR3 here is CASSLQFGGGFDEQFF. The CDR3 coding sequence is TGCGCCAGCAGCCTCCAATTCGGCGGGGGGTTCGATGAGCAGTTCTTC.

The chain carries TRBV7-6 and TRBJ2-3; 12 nucleotides match TRBD2. With V trimmed by 3 bases and J by 5 bases, 9 bases remained unmatched. The CDR3 length is 17 residues. Germline V gene sequence: CDR1 SGHVS, CDR2 FNYEAQ. As DNA, the CDR3 is TGTGCCAGCAGCTTGGAGCTAGCGGGGGGGCCGGGAGATACGCAGTATTTT. This encodes CASSLELAGGPGDTQYF.

CDR3 protein: CASSLRPRDSQETQYF. The CDR3 DNA reads as TGCGCCAGCAGCTTGCGACCCCGGGACAGCCAAGAGACCCAGTACTTC. J is TRBJ2-5 and V is TRBV5-1; 7 nucleotides align to TRBD1. CDR3 length: 16 amino acids. Germline V lookup: CDR1 SGHRS, CDR2 YFSETQ. V shed 1 base and J 1 base; nucleotides not matched to a gene: 7.

The chain is built from TRBV6-1 and TRBJ2-7; D is unclear. Looked up from germline, CDR1 is MNHNS and CDR2 is SASEGT. Between the trimmed V and J ends, which lost 3 bases and 3 bases, there was a span of 3 bases. The CDR3 is made up of 11 amino acids. DNA of the CDR3: TGTGCCAGCAGTGACGGCTACGAGCAGTACTTC. The encoded protein is CASSDGYEQYF.

V gene TRBV9 combines with J gene TRBJ2-6; 7 nucleotides agree with TRBD1. This CDR3 spans 18 amino acids. The germline V gene encodes CDR1 SGDLS and CDR2 YYNGEE. V was clipped by 4 bases and J by 0 bases; unmatched bases: 10. This CDR3 is CASSPRDSWGSGANVLTF. The DNA for the CDR3 is TGTGCCAGCAGCCCCAGGGACAGTTGGGGCTCTGGGGCCAACGTCCTGACTTTC.

The chain has TRBV11-3 and TRBJ2-3; D is possibly TRBD1 (5 bases). The CDR3 spans 13 residues. Germline CDR1 is SGHNT and CDR2 is YENEEA. Trimming removed 5 bases at V and 3 bases at J, with 9 bases between. The CDR3 DNA follows: TGTGCCAGCAGCGTTACAGGAACAGATACGCAGTATTTT. It translates to CASSVTGTDTQYF.

In its sample, this clone was seen once. The rearrangement links TRBV6-5 to TRBJ2-7, with 7 bases fitting TRBD1. This CDR3 has 15 residues. The trim removed 2 bases at V and 2 bases at J, leaving 6 bases unmatched. Germline values: CDR1 MNHEY, CDR2 SVGAGI. DNA for the CDR3: TGTGCCAGCAGTTACGGGACAGTAATAACCTACGAGCAGTACTTC. Protein: CASSYGTVITYEQYF.

This clone was found a few times. The V and J genes are TRBV5-1 and TRBJ2-7; D is possibly TRBD1 (6 bases). V was trimmed by 4 bases and J by 3 bases, leaving 14 bases between them. Per the germline V gene, CDR1 is SGHRS and CDR2 is YFSETQ. The CDR3 is made up of 14 amino acids. The CDR3 coding sequence is TGCGCCAGCAGCCGAATTATAGGGGGCTACGAGCAGTACTTC. Residues: CASSRIIGGYEQYF.

This chain links TRBV5-6 with TRBJ1-3; D remains unclear. Between the trimmed V and J ends, which lost 5 bases and 2 bases, there was a span of 11 bases. Germline V gives CDR1 SGHDT, CDR2 YYEEEE. This CDR3 has 14 amino acids. The CDR3, as DNA: TGTGCCAGCAGTTGGTCCGCTACTGGAAACACCATATATTTT. It encodes CASSWSATGNTIYF.

This rearrangement joins TRBV19 to TRBJ1-2; TRBD1 matches 7 bases. Germline trimming cut 1 base from V and 9 bases from J; bases unmatched to any gene: 11. The germline CDR1 and CDR2 sequences are LNHDA and SQIVND (reference sequence). The CDR3 totals 15 residues. The CDR3 DNA follows: TGTGCCAGTAGTATAGTAGGGGGGACAGATGGAAGCTACACCTTC. Its protein product is CASSIVGGTDGSYTF.

In this sample, this clone turned up a few times. The chain employs TRBV9 and TRBJ2-5; 16 bases line up with TRBD2. V gave up 4 bases and J gave up 3 bases; unmatched junction bases: 15. Germline V gene data show CDR1 as SGDLS and CDR2 as YYNGEE. The CDR3 has 20 amino acids. In nucleotides, the CDR3 is TGTGCCAGCAGCCCCGGGACTAGCGGGGGGGTGGCGATGGGGAAAGAGACCCAGTACTTC. It yields the protein CASSPGTSGGVAMGKETQYF.

This clone appeared a single time. The chain employs TRBV28 and TRBJ2-5; 9 bases match TRBD1. The J call may be faulty, since TRBJ2-7 better matches the DNA end. The CDR3 totals 13 residues. From germline, CDR1 is MDHEN and CDR2 SYDVKM. This CDR3 reads CASSLTGGYEQYF. CDR3 DNA sequence: TGTGCCAGCAGTTTGACAGGGGGCTACGAGCAGTACTTC.

The chain carries TRBV6-5 and TRBJ2-7; tentatively, D is TRBD1 (6 bases). Germline CDR1 is MNHEY and CDR2 is SVGAGI. Trimming stripped 2 bases from V and 0 bases from J, with 11 bases between. CDR3 length: 15 amino acids. Here the CDR3 reads CASSYRRGSSYEQYF. The DNA of the CDR3 is TGTGCCAGCAGTTACCGCAGGGGAAGCTCCTACGAGCAGTACTTC.